This record looks at one T cell receptor (beta chain) sequence and its context. Its target is not known. There were TCR beta CDR3 regions amplified from RNA transcripts. In the first-round RT-PCR of the TCR CDR3, the HTBI primer set was used. TCRdb recomputed calls from the multiplex PCR reads with MiXCR, one row per CDR3 protein. This sample has about 210,000 distinct CDR3 sequences, with roughly a sixth found just once. The sample comes from a study of T cells in Graves' hyperthyroidism and ophthalmopathy. Study background: Upon initial diagnosis and before any treatment, peripheral blood was collected. Broader study findings: Ophthalmopathy was separated from stable hyperthyroidism by a 13 V-J model.

Stable disease denoted Graves' hyperthyroidism without ophthalmopathy progression within 18 months. Exclusion of a patient resulted from uncontrolled infection, other autoimmune disease, pregnancy or lactation. This TCR was sampled from a man aged 45 to 65 with Graves' hyperthyroidism. Sequencing used blood.

The CDR3 is CASSQGGRDPYNEQFF. CDR3 in DNA: TGTGCCAGCAGCCAAGGAGGCAGGGATCCCTACAATGAGCAGTTCTTC. V is TRBV14 and J is TRBJ2-1; D is possibly TRBD1 (5 bases). Looked up from germline, CDR1 is SGHDN and CDR2 is FVKESK. V was cut by 1 base and J by 2 bases, with 12 bases left in between. The CDR3 has 16 residues.